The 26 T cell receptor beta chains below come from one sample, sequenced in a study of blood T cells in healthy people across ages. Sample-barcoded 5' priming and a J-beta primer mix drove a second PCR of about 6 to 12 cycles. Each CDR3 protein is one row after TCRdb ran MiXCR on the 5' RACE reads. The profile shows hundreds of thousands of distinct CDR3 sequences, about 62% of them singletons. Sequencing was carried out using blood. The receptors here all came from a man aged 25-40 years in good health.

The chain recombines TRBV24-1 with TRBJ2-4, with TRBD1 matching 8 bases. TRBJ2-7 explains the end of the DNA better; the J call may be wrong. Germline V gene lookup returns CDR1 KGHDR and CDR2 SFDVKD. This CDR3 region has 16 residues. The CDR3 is CATSDPGTGALGEQYF. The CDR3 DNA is TGTGCCACCAGTGATCCCGGGACAGGAGCTTTGGGCGAGCAGTACTTC.

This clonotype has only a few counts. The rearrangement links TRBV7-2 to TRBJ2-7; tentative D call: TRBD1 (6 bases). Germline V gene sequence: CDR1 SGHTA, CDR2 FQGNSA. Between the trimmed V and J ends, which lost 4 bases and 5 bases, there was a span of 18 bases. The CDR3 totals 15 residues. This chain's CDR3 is CASSSRPQGYNEQYF. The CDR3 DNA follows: TGTGCCAGCAGCTCCCGTCCCCAGGGGTACAACGAGCAGTACTTC.

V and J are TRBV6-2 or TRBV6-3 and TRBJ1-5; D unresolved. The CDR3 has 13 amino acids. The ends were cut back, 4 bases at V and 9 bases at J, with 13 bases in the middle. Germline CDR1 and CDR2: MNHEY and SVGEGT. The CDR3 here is CASSFSANAPQHF. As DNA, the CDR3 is TGTGCCAGCAGTTTCTCGGCTAATGCGCCCCAGCATTTT.

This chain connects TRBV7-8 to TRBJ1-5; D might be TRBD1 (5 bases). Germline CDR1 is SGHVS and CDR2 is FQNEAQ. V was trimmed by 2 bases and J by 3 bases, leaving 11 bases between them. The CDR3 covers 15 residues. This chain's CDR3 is CASSLSGTPNQPQHF. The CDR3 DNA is TGTGCCAGCAGCTTATCAGGGACCCCCAATCAGCCCCAGCATTTT. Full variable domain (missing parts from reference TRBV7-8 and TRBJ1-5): GAGVSQSPRYKVAKRGQDVALRCDPISGHVSLFWYQQALGQGPEFLTYFQNEAQLDKSGLPSDRFFAERPEGSVSTLKIQRTQQEDSAVYLCASSLSGTPNQPQHFGDGTRLSIL.

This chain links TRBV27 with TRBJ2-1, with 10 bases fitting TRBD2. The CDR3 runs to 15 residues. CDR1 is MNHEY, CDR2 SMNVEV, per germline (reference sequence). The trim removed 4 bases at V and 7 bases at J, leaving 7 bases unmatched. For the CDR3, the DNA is TGTGCCAGCAGTTCCCTAGCGGGAGTATCAAATGAGCAGTTCTTC. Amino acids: CASSSLAGVSNEQFF.

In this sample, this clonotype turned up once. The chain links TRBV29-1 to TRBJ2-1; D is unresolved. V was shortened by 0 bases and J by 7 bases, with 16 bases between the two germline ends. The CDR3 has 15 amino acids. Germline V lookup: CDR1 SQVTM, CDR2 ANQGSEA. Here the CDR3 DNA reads TGCAGCGTTGAAGATCGGCGGAGACGGCGGAATGAGCAGTTCTTC. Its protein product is CSVEDRRRRRNEQFF.

CDR3 loop: CASSLDRFTEAFF. DNA for the CDR3: TGCGCCAGCAGCTTGGATCGGTTCACTGAAGCTTTCTTT. The chain has TRBV5-1 and TRBJ1-1; no clear D gene. Trimming stripped 0 bases from V and 4 bases from J, with 7 bases between. The germline V gene encodes CDR1 SGHRS and CDR2 YFSETQ. The CDR3 extends over 13 amino acids.

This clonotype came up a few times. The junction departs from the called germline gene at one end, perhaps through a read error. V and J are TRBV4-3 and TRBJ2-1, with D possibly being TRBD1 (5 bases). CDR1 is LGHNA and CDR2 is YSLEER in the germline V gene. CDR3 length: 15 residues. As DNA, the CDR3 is TGCGCCAGTAGCCAAGAAGGGGAAGTGGGAAATGAGCAGTTCTTC. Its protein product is CASSQEGEVGNEQFF.

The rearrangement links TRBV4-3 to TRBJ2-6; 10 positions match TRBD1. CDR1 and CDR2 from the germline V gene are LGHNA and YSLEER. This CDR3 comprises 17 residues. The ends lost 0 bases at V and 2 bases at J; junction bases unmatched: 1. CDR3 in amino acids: CASSQEGTGAGANVLTF. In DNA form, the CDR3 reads TGCGCCAGCAGCCAAGAAGGGACAGGGGCTGGGGCCAACGTCCTGACTTTC.

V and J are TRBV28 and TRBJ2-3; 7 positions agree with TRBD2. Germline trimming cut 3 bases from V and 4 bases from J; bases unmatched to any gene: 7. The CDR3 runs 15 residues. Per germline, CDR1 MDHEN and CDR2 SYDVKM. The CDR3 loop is CASSLAGEGPDTQYF. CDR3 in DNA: TGTGCCAGCAGTTTGGCCGGGGAGGGGCCAGATACGCAGTATTTT.

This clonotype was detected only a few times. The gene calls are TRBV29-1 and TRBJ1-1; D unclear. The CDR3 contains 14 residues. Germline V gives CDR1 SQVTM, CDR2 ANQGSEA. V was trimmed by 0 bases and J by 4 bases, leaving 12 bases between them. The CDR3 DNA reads TGCAGCGTTGAAGAGAACCCAGTGGGCACTGAAGCTTTCTTT. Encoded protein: CSVEENPVGTEAFF.

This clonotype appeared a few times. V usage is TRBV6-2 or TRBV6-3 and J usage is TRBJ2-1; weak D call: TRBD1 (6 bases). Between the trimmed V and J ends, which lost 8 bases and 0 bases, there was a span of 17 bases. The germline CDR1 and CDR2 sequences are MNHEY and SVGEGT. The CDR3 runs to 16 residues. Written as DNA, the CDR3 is TGTGCCAGCGCAACCCGACAGGCAAGCTCCTACAATGAGCAGTTCTTC. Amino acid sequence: CASATRQASSYNEQFF.

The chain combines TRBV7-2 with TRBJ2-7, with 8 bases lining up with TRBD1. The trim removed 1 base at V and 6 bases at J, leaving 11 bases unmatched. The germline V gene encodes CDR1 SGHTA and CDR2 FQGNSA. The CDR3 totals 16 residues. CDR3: CASSLVTGGEFREQYF. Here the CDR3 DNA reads TGTGCCAGCAGCTTAGTAACAGGGGGTGAATTCCGCGAGCAGTACTTC.

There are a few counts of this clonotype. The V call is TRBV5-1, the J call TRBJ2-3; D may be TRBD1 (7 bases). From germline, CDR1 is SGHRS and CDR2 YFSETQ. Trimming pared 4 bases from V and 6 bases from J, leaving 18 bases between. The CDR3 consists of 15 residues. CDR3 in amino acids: CASSPGGTESDTQYF. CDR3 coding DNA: TGCGCCAGCAGCCCCGGCGGGACAGAGAGCGATACGCAGTATTTT.

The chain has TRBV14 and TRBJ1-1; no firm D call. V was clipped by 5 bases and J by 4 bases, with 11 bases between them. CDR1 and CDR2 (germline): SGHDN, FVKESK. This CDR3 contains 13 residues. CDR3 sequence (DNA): TGTGCCAGCAGCTCCTCCGGACTCACTGAAGCTTTCTTT. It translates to CASSSSGLTEAFF.

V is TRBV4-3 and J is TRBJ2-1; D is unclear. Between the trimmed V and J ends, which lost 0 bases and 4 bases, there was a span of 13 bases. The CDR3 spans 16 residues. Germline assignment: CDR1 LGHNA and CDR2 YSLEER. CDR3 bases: TGCGCCAGCAGCCAAGAGGCTCAGGTCGCATACAATGAGCAGTTCTTC. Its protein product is CASSQEAQVAYNEQFF.

In DNA, the CDR3 is TGCAGTGCTAGCAACGGGAGCTATGGCTACACCTTC. Its translation: CSASNGSYGYTF. This chain uses TRBV20-1 with TRBJ1-2; no clear D. Trimming stripped 3 bases from V and 4 bases from J, with 9 bases between. The germline CDR1 and CDR2 sequences are DFQATT and SNEGSKA (reference sequence). The CDR3 loop spans 12 amino acids.

CDR3 sequence (DNA): TGTGCCAGCGACGAAGCGGGAGGATACAATGAGCAGTACTTC. Its protein product is CASDEAGGYNEQYF. The genes are TRBV6-2 or TRBV6-3 and TRBJ2-1, with TRBD2 matching 9 bases. TRBJ2-7 matches the DNA end more closely, so the J call is doubtful. The V gene's germline CDR1 is MNHEY and CDR2 SVGEGT. CDR3 length: 14 amino acids.

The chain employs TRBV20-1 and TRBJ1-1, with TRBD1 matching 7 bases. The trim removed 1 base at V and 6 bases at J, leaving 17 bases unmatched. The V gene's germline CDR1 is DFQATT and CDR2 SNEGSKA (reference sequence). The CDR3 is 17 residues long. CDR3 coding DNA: TGCAGTGCTAGAGTGGTGGCTGTAACAGGGGCTTTCTCTGAAGCTTTCTTT. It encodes CSARVVAVTGAFSEAFF.

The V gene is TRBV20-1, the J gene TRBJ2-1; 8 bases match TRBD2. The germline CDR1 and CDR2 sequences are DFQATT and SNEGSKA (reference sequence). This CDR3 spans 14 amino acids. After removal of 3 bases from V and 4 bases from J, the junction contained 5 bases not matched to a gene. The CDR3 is CSASTQRGYNEQFF. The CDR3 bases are TGCAGTGCTAGCACCCAGCGGGGGTACAATGAGCAGTTCTTC.

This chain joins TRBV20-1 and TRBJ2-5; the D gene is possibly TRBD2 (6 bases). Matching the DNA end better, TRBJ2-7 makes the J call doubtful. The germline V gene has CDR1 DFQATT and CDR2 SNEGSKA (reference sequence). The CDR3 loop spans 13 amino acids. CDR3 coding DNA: TGCAGTGCTAGAGATCGGGAGTCCTACGAGCAGTACTTC. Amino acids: CSARDRESYEQYF.

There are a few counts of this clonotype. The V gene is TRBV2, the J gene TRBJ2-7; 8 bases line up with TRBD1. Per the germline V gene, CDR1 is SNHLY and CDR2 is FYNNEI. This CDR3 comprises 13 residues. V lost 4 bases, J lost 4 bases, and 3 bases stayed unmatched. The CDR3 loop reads CASSGQGYYEQYF. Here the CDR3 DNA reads TGTGCCAGCAGTGGACAGGGGTATTACGAGCAGTACTTC. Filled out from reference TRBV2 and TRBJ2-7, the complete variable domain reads EPEVTQTPSHQVTQMGQEVILRCVPISNHLYFYWYRQILGQKVEFLVSFYNNEISEKSEIFDDQFSVERPDGSNFTLKIRSTKLEDSAMYFCASSGQGYYEQYFGPGTRLTVT.

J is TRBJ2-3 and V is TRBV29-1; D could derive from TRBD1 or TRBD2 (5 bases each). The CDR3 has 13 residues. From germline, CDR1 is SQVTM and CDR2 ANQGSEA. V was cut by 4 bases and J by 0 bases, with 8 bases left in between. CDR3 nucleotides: TGCAGCGTTGCAGGGAGCAGCACAGATACGCAGTATTTT. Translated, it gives CSVAGSSTDTQYF.

Here the CDR3 reads CASSLSGGAGEQFF. The CDR3 nucleotides read TGTGCCAGCAGCCTTAGCGGGGGGGCGGGTGAGCAGTTCTTC. The J gene is TRBJ2-1, the V gene TRBV3-1; 11 bases agree with TRBD2. Germline V gene lookup returns CDR1 LGHDT and CDR2 YNNKEL (reference sequence). The CDR3 is 14 residues long. With V trimmed by 4 bases and J by 9 bases, 5 bases remained unmatched.

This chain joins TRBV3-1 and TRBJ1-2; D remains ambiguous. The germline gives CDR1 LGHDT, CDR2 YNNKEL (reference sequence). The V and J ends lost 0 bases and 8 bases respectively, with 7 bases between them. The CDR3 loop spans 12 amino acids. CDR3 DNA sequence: TGTGCCAGCAGCCAAGACGAGGGAGGCTACACCTTC. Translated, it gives CASSQDEGGYTF.

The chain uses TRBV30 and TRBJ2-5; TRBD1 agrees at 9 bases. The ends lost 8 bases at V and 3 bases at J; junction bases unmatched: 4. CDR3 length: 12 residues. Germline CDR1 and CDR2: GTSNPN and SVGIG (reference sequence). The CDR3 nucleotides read TGTGCCGGGGGACAGGGAGAAGAGACCCAGTACTTC. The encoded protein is CAGGQGEETQYF. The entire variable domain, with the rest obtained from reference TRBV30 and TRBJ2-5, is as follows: SQTIHQWPATLVQPVGSPLSLECTVEGTSNPNLYWYRQAAGRGLQLLFYSVGIGQISSEVPQNLSASRPQDRQFILSSKKLLLSDSGFYLCAGGQGEETQYFGPGTRLLVL.